Listed below are T cell receptor beta chains from one sample, sequenced in a study of PD-1 blockade in classical Hodgkin lymphoma. Some clones are missing from TCRdb's copy, which holds only in-frame ones; the method was immunoSEQ multiplex PCR. The sample contains around 20,000 clones, 80% to 90% of which appear only once. The starting material was peripheral blood mononuclear cells (PBMCs), obtained before the second cycle of nivolumab. The receptors here all came from a human donor with classical Hodgkin lymphoma. The CDR3 runs from the conserved cysteine through the conserved F or W. The D gene is left open where the match is weak. Size is omitted from some rows. Given values are once, few, many or a class for expanded clones.

>TRBJ2-1|TRBV19|NA|TRBD2
CASSIYGGGANEQFF
TGTGCCAGTAGTATTTATGGCGGGGGGGCTAATGAGCAGTTCTTC
>TRBJ1-5|TRBV5-4|NA|NA
CASSLGGGYSNQPQHF
TGTGCCAGCAGCTTGGGGGGGGGTTACAGCAATCAGCCCCAGCATTTT
>TRBJ1-6|TRBV5-1|few|NA
CASSLGAAEPLHF
TGCGCCAGCAGCTTGGGGGCGGCCGAGCCCCTCCACTTT
>TRBJ2-7|TRBV7-6|NA|NA
CASSLGTVGGLSYEQYF
TGTGCCAGCAGCTTAGGAACCGTCGGGGGGCTTAGCTACGAGCAGTACTTC
>TRBJ2-7|TRBV2|once|NA
CASSVQGEQYF
TGTGCCAGCAGTGTTCAGGGCGAGCAGTACTTC
>TRBJ2-7|TRBV4-3|NA|NA
CASSQVGGRGGEQYF
TGCGCCAGCAGCCAAGTTGGCGGGCGGGGTGGAGAGCAGTACTTC
>TRBJ2-7|TRBV7-8|NA|NA
CASSLDVGAKTYEQYF
TGTGCCAGCAGCTTAGACGTGGGGGCGAAGACCTACGAGCAGTACTTC
>TRBJ1-3|TRBV5-1|once|NA
CASSSSGGSGNTIYF
TGCGCCAGCAGCTCGTCTGGAGGGAGTGGAAACACCATATATTTT
>TRBJ1-2|TRBV6-1|NA|NA
CASSDMTSWVYGYTF
TGTGCCAGCAGTGATATGACATCCTGGGTCTATGGCTACACCTTC
>TRBJ2-5|TRBV5-1|NA|TRBD2
CASSSAGVQEAQYF
TGCGCCAGCAGCTCGGCGGGGGTCCAAGAGGCCCAGTACTTC
>TRBJ1-4|TRBV7-9|few|NA
CASSLDGGSNEKLFF
TGTGCCAGCAGCTTAGATGGGGGGTCCAATGAAAAACTGTTTTTT
>TRBJ1-5|TRBV20-1|NA|NA
CRDQPQHF
TGCAGGGATCAGCCCCAGCATTTT
>TRBJ2-1|TRBV28|NA|NA
CASRTGTGWQFF
TGTGCCAGCAGAACAGGGACGGGGTGGCAGTTCTTC
>TRBJ1-2|TRBV4-2|NA|TRBD1
CASSYSGGNYGYTF
TGTGCCAGCAGCTACTCAGGGGGAAACTATGGCTACACCTTC
>TRBJ1-2|TRBV4-3|NA|NA
CASSHTPGQSYGYTF
TGCGCCAGCAGCCACACCCCCGGACAGTCCTATGGCTACACCTTC
>TRBJ2-1|TRBV5-1|NA|TRBD2
CASSSMSGGLNEQFF
TGCGCCAGCAGCTCCATGAGCGGGGGGTTAAATGAGCAGTTCTTC
>TRBJ2-7|TRBV29-1|NA|TRBD1
CSVEDPGTETYEQYF
TGCAGCGTTGAAGATCCGGGGACAGAGACCTACGAGCAGTACTTC
>TRBJ2-1|TRBV5-1|NA|NA
CASSLATANEQFF
TGCGCCAGCAGCTTGGCCACGGCCAATGAGCAGTTCTTC
>TRBJ1-1|TRBV5-1|NA|NA
CASSLGVNTEAFF
TGCGCCAGCAGCTTGGGGGTGAACACTGAAGCTTTCTTT
>TRBJ1-1|TRBV5-1|NA|NA
CAKEGGGWATEAFF
TGCGCCAAAGAGGGAGGGGGATGGGCCACTGAAGCTTTCTTT
>TRBJ2-1|TRBV9|NA|TRBD2
CASSVESGGFYNEQFF
TGTGCCAGCAGCGTGGAGAGCGGGGGGTTTTACAATGAGCAGTTCTTC
>TRBJ1-1|TRBV5-6|NA|NA
CASIAGQEAFF
TGTGCCAGCATCGCAGGGCAAGAAGCTTTCTTT
>TRBJ1-6|TRBV21-1|NA|NA
CASSGRRQGKKNSPLHF
TGTGCCAGCAGCGGCCGGAGACAGGGGAAGAAAAACTCACCCCTCCACTTT
>TRBJ1-1|TRBV9|NA|NA
CASSVVEDTLEAFF
TGTGCCAGCAGCGTAGTTGAGGACACCCTTGAAGCTTTCTTT
>TRBJ2-3|TRBV5-1|NA|TRBD2
CASSFQLAGGTDTQYF
TGCGCCAGCAGCTTCCAACTAGCGGGGGGCACAGATACGCAGTATTTT
>TRBJ1-1|TRBV7-9|NA|NA
CASSPDWAGEAFF
TGTGCCAGCAGCCCCGACTGGGCAGGAGAAGCTTTCTTT
>TRBJ2-2|TRBV10-3|NA|NA
CAIKPAGTYDTGELFF
TGTGCCATCAAGCCGGCCGGGACTTATGACACCGGGGAGCTGTTTTTT
>TRBJ2-2|TRBV19|NA|TRBD1
CASSILATGGATGELFF
TGTGCCAGTAGTATATTGGCGACAGGGGGGGCCACCGGGGAGCTGTTTTTT
>TRBJ2-1|TRBV5-1|NA|NA
CASSPSSGVNEQFF
TGCGCCAGCAGCCCCAGTTCCGGGGTCAATGAGCAGTTCTTC